These 18 T cell receptor beta chains originate from one sample sequenced in a study of T cell changes during pregnancy in multiple sclerosis. TCRdb's copy holds only in-frame clones and misses some; the assay was immunoSEQ multiplex PCR. This sample has about 44,000 clones; about 96% occur once, and the top ten carry 0.89%. Specimen: peripheral blood, collected in the second trimester of pregnancy. The receptors derive from a female donor with multiple sclerosis, enrolled in a pregnancy study.

This sequence joins TRBV5-1 and TRBJ1-2, with 9 nucleotides matching TRBD1. V was clipped by 4 bases and J by 4 bases; unmatched bases: 11. There are 16 residues in the CDR3. Germline V lookup: CDR1 SGHRS, CDR2 YFSETQ. The CDR3 nucleotides are TGCGCCAGCAGCGGACCCGGGACAGGGTTTACCTATGGCTACACCTTC. The encoded protein is CASSGPGTGFTYGYTF.

The J gene is TRBJ2-7, the V gene TRBV28; 8 positions match TRBD1. CDR1 and CDR2 (germline): MDHEN, SYDVKM. Trimming at V came to 2 bases and at J to 4 bases, leaving 7 bases not matched to a gene. The CDR3 has 15 residues. The CDR3 DNA reads TGTGCCAGCAGTTTAGCAGCCAGGGGGCCATACGAGCAGTACTTC. Translated, it gives CASSLAARGPYEQYF.

This sequence joins TRBV18 and TRBJ1-6, with 8 bases aligning to TRBD1. The CDR3 runs 15 residues. Losses at the gene ends were 2 bases for V and 7 bases for J; bases not matched to a gene: 4. Germline V gene lookup returns CDR1 KGHSH and CDR2 LQKENI. CDR3 residues: CASSPLTGENSPLHF. The DNA for the CDR3 is TGTGCCAGCTCACCATTGACAGGGGAAAATTCACCCCTCCACTTT. Full variable domain (rest looked up from reference TRBV18 and TRBJ1-6): NAGVMQNPRHLVRRRGQEARLRCSPMKGHSHVYWYRQLPEEGLKFMVYLQKENIIDESGMPKERFSAEFPKEGPSILRIQQVVRGDSAAYFCASSPLTGENSPLHFGNGTRLTVT.

This chain links TRBV7-9 with TRBJ2-5; D gene uncertain. V shed 0 bases and J shed 0 bases, with 5 bases lying between them. This CDR3 comprises 14 residues. Germline V gene lookup returns CDR1 SEHNR and CDR2 FQNEAQ (reference sequence). This chain's CDR3 is CASSLAADQETQYF. DNA of the CDR3: TGTGCCAGCAGCTTAGCGGCAGACCAAGAGACCCAGTACTTC.

This clone was detected only once. The rearrangement links TRBV19 to TRBJ2-3; 8 bases line up with TRBD1. The CDR3 is 14 residues long. Germline-derived CDR1 and CDR2 are LNHDA and SQIVND (reference sequence). J was trimmed by 5 bases and V by 7 bases; bases with no gene match: 8. The CDR3, as DNA: TGTGCCAGTACCCCGTTCGGACAGGGAGATACGCAGTATTTT. This encodes CASTPFGQGDTQYF.

V gene TRBV18 combines with J gene TRBJ2-3; the D gene is possibly TRBD1 (5 bases). This CDR3 has 15 amino acids. Trimming pared 6 bases from V and 5 bases from J, leaving 18 bases between. Germline lookup yields CDR1 KGHSH and CDR2 LQKENI. CDR3 nucleotides: TGTGCCAGCTCCCAGGGTACTGATTTCAAAGATACGCAGTATTTT. This translates into CASSQGTDFKDTQYF.

This chain connects TRBV11-2 to TRBJ1-1, with D perhaps TRBD1 (5 bases). The CDR3 sequence is 13 residues long. V was clipped by 5 bases and J by 5 bases, with 12 bases between them. CDR1 and CDR2 from the germline V gene are SGHAT and FQNNGV. The CDR3 sequence is CASSPQGRTEAFF. The DNA for the CDR3 is TGTGCCAGCAGCCCCCAGGGCCGTACTGAAGCTTTCTTT.

The rearrangement joins TRBV7-3 to TRBJ2-1; the match to TRBD1 covers 7 bases. V was pared by 2 bases and J by 9 bases, with 4 bases of the junction left unmatched. Germline V gives CDR1 SGHTA, CDR2 FQGTGA. CDR3 size: 13 residues. For the CDR3, the DNA is TGTGCCAGCAGCTTAGGACAGGCCGGTGAGCAGTTCTTC. It is translated as CASSLGQAGEQFF.

V and J are TRBV9 and TRBJ2-1; unclear D gene. This CDR3 comprises 12 residues. Trimming took 7 bases from V and 4 from J, leaving 9 bases between them. The germline V gene encodes CDR1 SGDLS and CDR2 YYNGEE. This chain's CDR3 is CASEGGYNEQFF. The CDR3 DNA follows: TGTGCCAGCGAAGGCGGATACAATGAGCAGTTCTTC.

The rearrangement links TRBV5-1 to TRBJ1-3; D is possibly TRBD1 (6 bases). Per germline, CDR1 SGHRS and CDR2 YFSETQ. V lost 5 bases and J lost 0, with 9 bases in between. This CDR3 comprises 14 residues. In DNA, the CDR3 is TGCGCCAGCAGACCAGGGGCCTCTGGAAACACCATATATTTT. It codes for CASRPGASGNTIYF.

The CDR3 region is CSVSTGQPAGTQYF. The CDR3 DNA reads as TGCAGCGTCTCTACGGGACAACCAGCAGGGACCCAGTACTTC. The genes are TRBV29-1 and TRBJ2-5; D possibly corresponds to TRBD1 (6 bases). This CDR3 has 14 amino acids. Germline V gives CDR1 SQVTM, CDR2 ANQGSEA. V was cut by 6 bases and J by 7 bases, with 21 bases left in between.

CDR3 sequence: CASSVASGGPPDTQYF. The CDR3 coding sequence is TGTGCCAGCAGCGTAGCTTCCGGAGGCCCTCCAGATACGCAGTATTTT. The chain is built from TRBV9 and TRBJ2-3, with D perhaps TRBD2 (5 bases). Germline V gene data show CDR1 as SGDLS and CDR2 as YYNGEE. CDR3 length: 16 amino acids. Trimming left V 0 bases short and J 4 bases short, with 15 bases between.

The J gene is TRBJ2-2, the V gene TRBV10-3; 7 positions match TRBD1. V was pared by 9 bases and J by 1 base, with 5 bases of the junction left unmatched. This CDR3 is built from 14 residues. CDR1 ENHRY and CDR2 SYGVKD come from the germline V gene. As DNA, the CDR3 is TGTGCCATTGGACAGGTAGTGAACACCGGGGAGCTGTTTTTT. Translation gives CAIGQVVNTGELFF.

The rearrangement links TRBV5-4 to TRBJ1-2, with 8 nucleotides matching TRBD1. The ends lost 5 bases at V and 8 bases at J; junction bases unmatched: 11. Germline loops: CDR1 SGHNT, CDR2 YYREEE (reference sequence). The CDR3 consists of 14 residues. This CDR3 is CASRKDREVEGYTF. CDR3 sequence (DNA): TGTGCCAGCAGGAAGGACAGGGAGGTCGAGGGCTACACCTTC.

V usage is TRBV25-1 and J usage is TRBJ2-2, with 10 bases that match TRBD1. The V and J ends lost 6 bases and 2 bases, in that order; junction bases with no gene match: 6. The CDR3 spans 16 residues. Germline lookup yields CDR1 MGHDK and CDR2 SYGVNS. CDR3 region: CASSPDRGYNTGELFF. CDR3 DNA: TGTGCCAGCAGCCCGGACAGGGGGTACAACACCGGGGAGCTGTTTTTT.

V usage is TRBV6-5 and J usage is TRBJ2-1, with D unresolved. Germline CDR1 MNHEY, CDR2 SVGAGI. Trimming removed 4 bases from V and 3 bases from J, with 16 bases in between. The CDR3 sequence is 16 residues long. As DNA, the CDR3 is TGTGCCAGCAGTTCCCTCCCTCCCCCTAGCTACAATGAGCAGTTCTTC. This codes for CASSSLPPPSYNEQFF.

The CDR3 sequence: CASRVLDGELFF. The CDR3 DNA sequence: TGTGCCAGCAGGGTACTAGACGGGGAGCTGTTTTTT. The V gene is TRBV6-5, the J gene TRBJ2-2; perhaps TRBD2 as D (5 bases). The CDR3 spans 12 residues. Germline CDR1 and CDR2: MNHEY and SVGAGI. V shed 6 bases and J shed 7 bases, with 9 bases lying between them.

The V call is TRBV13, the J call TRBJ2-6; D is unclear. The V gene's germline CDR1 is PRHDT and CDR2 FYEKMQ (reference sequence). CDR3 length: 13 amino acids. This CDR3 is CACRVSGANVLTF. In DNA, the CDR3 is TGTGCTTGCCGGGTCTCTGGGGCCAACGTCCTGACTTTC.